This T cell receptor (beta chain) is from a study of spatial heterogeneity in lung cancer. Whole-study context: TCR and UMI combinations that were unique each appeared, on average, more than ten times in raw reads.

This clonotype was counted many times. Each CDR3 protein is one row after TCRdb ran MiXCR on the 5' RACE reads. Of 70,000 to 90,000 distinct CDR3 sequences in the sample, about an eighth were seen once. The CDR3 spans 15 residues. The germline V gene encodes CDR1 ENHRY and CDR2 SYGVKD. The V and J ends lost 2 bases and 4 bases respectively, with 13 bases between them. As to time point: sample taken at primary tumor resection. Unsorted whole RNA from tumor, nontumor lung or frozen PBMC underwent sequencing. Donation came from 70 or so patients with untreated early-stage non-small cell lung cancer. The TCR sequence derives from a male donor with early-stage non-small cell lung cancer. Sequencing used PBMCs, obtained at surgery. The V gene is TRBV10-3, the J gene TRBJ2-3; D gene ambiguous. CDR3 residues: CAISEGQPSADTQYF. CDR3 nucleotides: TGTGCCATCAGTGAGGGCCAACCTTCAGCAGATACGCAGTATTTT.